This T cell receptor (beta chain) derives from a study of T cell responses to AZD1222 COVID-19 vaccine. Looking at the study overall: Analyses pooled second doses at about 4 or about 12 weeks.

Overall study results and limits: With two AZD1222 doses given, Spike-specific TCR breadth and depth both rose. Donor demographics were predominantly white British with a female majority; clonal diversity may be underestimated.

This table comes from immunoSEQ multiplex PCR, and its TCRdb copy is limited to in-frame clones, with some not included. The table lists about 120,000 clones, approximately 93% of them singletons, with approximately 4.5% in the top ten. As concerns this clone: As yet, its antigen is unknown.

From germline, CDR1 is KGHDR and CDR2 SFDVKD. The CDR3 sequence is 15 residues long. Trimming took off 6 bases at V and 3 bases at J, with 13 bases between the two ends. The chain recombines TRBV24-1 with TRBJ2-2; perhaps TRBD1 as D (5 bases). Sequenced material: peripheral blood, taken on day 0 of AZD1222 vaccination. This clonotype was obtained from an adult in good health. CDR3 coding DNA: TGTGCCACCAGTCCCAGGGCTCCCGACACCGGGGAGCTGTTTTTT. Translation: CATSPRAPDTGELFF.